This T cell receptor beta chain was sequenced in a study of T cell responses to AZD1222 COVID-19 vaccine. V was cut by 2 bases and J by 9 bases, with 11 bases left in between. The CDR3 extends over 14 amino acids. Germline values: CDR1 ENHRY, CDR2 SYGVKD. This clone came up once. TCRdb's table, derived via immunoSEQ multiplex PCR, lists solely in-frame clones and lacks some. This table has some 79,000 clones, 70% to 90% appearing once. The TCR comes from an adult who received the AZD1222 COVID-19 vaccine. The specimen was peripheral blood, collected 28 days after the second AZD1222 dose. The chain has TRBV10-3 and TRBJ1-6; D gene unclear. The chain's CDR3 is CAISEPNDVSPLHF. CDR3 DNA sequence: TGTGCCATCAGTGAGCCAAATGACGTTTCACCCCTCCACTTT.